This record concerns one T cell receptor beta chain sequence. The antigen is not known. Given a much more abundant clone one base away, this may be a read error. This sample is drawn from a study of Graves' ophthalmopathy and Graves' hyperthyroidism. Whole-study results and caveats: Using 13 signatures, a model distinguished ophthalmopathy from stable hyperthyroidism, reaching about 90% sensitivity and 65% to 84% specificity. Ophthalmopathy progression was predicted by the model at 70.59% sensitivity and approximately 72% specificity. The blood repertoire also included most expanded thyroid clonotypes above 0.001 frequency.

RNA transcripts were the source from which TCR beta CDR3 regions were amplified. First-round RT-PCR relied on HTBI primers, and a second-round multiplex PCR came next. TCRdb itself ran the multiplex PCR reads through MiXCR, one entry per CDR3 protein. Seen here are roughly 480,000 distinct CDR3 sequences, roughly an eighth observed once, and the top ten hold more than 8.5%. This CDR3 is built from 16 residues. Germline V CDR1 and CDR2: SGDLS, YYNGEE. With V trimmed by 7 bases and J by 0 bases, 8 bases remained unmatched. Ophthalmopathy donors' eye disease showed moderate-to-severe activity, CAS of at least 3, NOSPECS of at least 4 and duration under 3 months.

The clonotype comes from a woman in her thirties with Graves' ophthalmopathy. The chain links TRBV9 to TRBJ2-2, with 8 bases fitting TRBD2. The sequenced material came from blood. CDR3 protein: CASGPSGGTNTGELFF. The CDR3 nucleotides are TGTGCCAGCGGCCCAAGCGGGGGTACGAACACCGGGGAGCTGTTTTTT.